These 18 T cell receptor beta chains originate from one sample sequenced in a study of blood T cell repertoires in COVID-19. Here immunoSEQ multiplex PCR was the method, and the copy in TCRdb shows in-frame clones only, minus some. The sample has 280,000 or so clones, about 80% seen once. Sequencing was carried out using peripheral blood. The receptors derive from a woman in her forties or fifties who had recovered from COVID-19.

The chain combines TRBV7-2 with TRBJ1-5; a weak D match, TRBD1 (5 bases). The CDR3 is 16 amino acids. Germline V gene data show CDR1 as SGHTA and CDR2 as FQGNSA. V was cut by 5 bases and J by 6 bases, with 20 bases left in between. CDR3 residues: CASSLGTLASGQPQHF. CDR3 in DNA: TGTGCCAGCAGCCTGGGGACTCTAGCTTCCGGTCAGCCCCAGCATTTT.

The chain is built from TRBV2 and TRBJ1-4; maybe TRBD1 (6 bases). Per germline, CDR1 SNHLY and CDR2 FYNNEI. V lost 6 bases, J lost 8 bases, and 10 bases lay in between. This CDR3 is built from 12 residues. CDR3 sequence: CASRTGPEKLFF. The CDR3 region has the DNA TGTGCCAGCAGGACAGGTCCGGAAAAACTGTTTTTT.

Only one count was recorded for this clone. For the CDR3, the DNA is TGCAGCGTTGAGAGACAGGGGGTAGGGGCCGGGGAGCTGTTTTTT. Its protein is CSVERQGVGAGELFF. This chain connects TRBV29-1 to TRBJ2-2; 9 nucleotides line up with TRBD1. Losses at the gene ends were 3 bases for V and 6 bases for J; bases not matched to a gene: 8. The CDR3 consists of 15 residues. Germline loops: CDR1 SQVTM, CDR2 ANQGSEA.

This sequence joins TRBV7-2 and TRBJ2-1; 7 bases agree with TRBD2. V gave up 3 bases and J gave up 8 bases; unmatched junction bases: 7. Per germline, CDR1 SGHTA and CDR2 FQGNSA. The CDR3 covers 14 residues. The CDR3 DNA reads as TGTGCCAGCAGCTTCCCGACTAGCAGCTATGAGCAGTTCTTC. Protein: CASSFPTSSYEQFF.

The chain recombines TRBV28 with TRBJ2-3; D ambiguous. The V and J ends lost 4 bases and 0 bases respectively, with 5 bases between them. Germline loops: CDR1 MDHEN, CDR2 SYDVKM. The CDR3 length is 13 residues. The CDR3 reads CASSSSSTDTQYF. The CDR3 DNA reads TGTGCCAGCAGTTCGTCTAGCACAGATACGCAGTATTTT.

This chain links TRBV6-5 with TRBJ1-2; 7 nucleotides match TRBD1. In germline, CDR1 is MNHEY, CDR2 SVGAGI. V dropped 2 bases and J dropped 0; count of bases not matched to a gene: 0. The CDR3 extends over 14 amino acids. The CDR3 is CASSYQGANYGYTF. The CDR3 nucleotides are TGTGCCAGCAGTTACCAGGGGGCTAACTATGGCTACACCTTC.

The chain recombines TRBV4-3 with TRBJ1-6; TRBD1 aligns across 8 bases. There are 14 residues in the CDR3. Germline CDR1 is LGHNA and CDR2 is YSLEER. Unmatched junction bases numbered 3, after V lost 1 base and J lost 10 bases. The CDR3, as DNA: TGCGCCAGCAGCCAAGGGGACAGGAAGTCACCCCTCCACTTT. It yields the protein CASSQGDRKSPLHF.

The V and J genes are TRBV14 and TRBJ1-2; D gene ambiguous. The CDR3 spans 15 residues. Germline lookup yields CDR1 SGHDN and CDR2 FVKESK. The ends were cut back, 3 bases at V and 5 bases at J, with 16 bases in the middle. Here the CDR3 DNA reads TGTGCCAGCAGCCACCTGGGCTGGCCGGAATATGGCTACACCTTC. It is translated as CASSHLGWPEYGYTF. Full variable domain (rest looked up from reference TRBV14 and TRBJ1-2): EAGVTQFPSHSVIEKGQTVTLRCDPISGHDNLYWYRRVMGKEIKFLLHFVKESKQDESGMPNNRFLAERTGGTYSTLKVQPAELEDSGVYFCASSHLGWPEYGYTFGSGTRLTVV.

This sequence joins TRBV6-5 and TRBJ1-6; the match to TRBD1 covers 9 bases. Germline V lookup: CDR1 MNHEY, CDR2 SVGAGI. The CDR3 runs to 14 residues. The V gene end was trimmed by 8 bases and the J gene end by 8 bases; junction bases not matched to a gene: 7. CDR3 nucleotides: TGTGCCAGCGGCCCGGGACAGGGATATTCACCCCTCCACTTT. Protein: CASGPGQGYSPLHF.

The CDR3 here is CASSIPDRGGEQYF. In nucleotides, the CDR3 is TGCGCCAGCAGCATTCCCGACAGGGGAGGCGAGCAGTACTTC. The gene calls are TRBV4-1 and TRBJ2-7, with TRBD1 identical over 8 bases. This CDR3 spans 14 amino acids. J lost 6 bases, V lost 5 bases, and 9 bases had no gene match. Germline V CDR1 and CDR2: MGHRA, YSYEKL.

V usage is TRBV18 and J usage is TRBJ1-1; tentative D call: TRBD1 (5 bases). Germline values: CDR1 KGHSH, CDR2 LQKENI. The CDR3 spans 15 residues. V was shortened by 4 bases and J by 0 bases, with 12 bases between the two germline ends. CDR3 in DNA: TGTGCCAGCTCACTACAAGGACACCTGAACACTGAAGCTTTCTTT. Amino acids: CASSLQGHLNTEAFF.

The V and J genes are TRBV13 and TRBJ2-7; 7 nucleotides agree with TRBD2. There are 14 residues in the CDR3. V lost 5 bases, J lost 3 bases, and 7 bases stayed unmatched. CDR1 is PRHDT, CDR2 FYEKMQ, per germline (reference sequence). The CDR3 DNA reads as TGTGCCAGCAGCCAACGGGGGGTGGGCTACGAGCAGTACTTC. Translating it yields CASSQRGVGYEQYF.

This chain uses TRBV27 with TRBJ2-7; 10 bases line up with TRBD1. Trimming at V came to 5 bases and at J to 3 bases, leaving 10 bases not matched to a gene. Germline loops: CDR1 MNHEY, CDR2 SMNVEV (reference sequence). The CDR3 length is 16 residues. The CDR3 here is CASSSAQTGGRYEQYF. The CDR3 nucleotides are TGTGCCAGCAGTAGCGCCCAGACAGGGGGCCGCTACGAGCAGTACTTC.

V and J are TRBV12-3 or TRBV12-4 and TRBJ1-5; no clear D gene. This CDR3 comprises 13 residues. V was trimmed by 5 bases and J by 0 bases, leaving 5 bases between them. The DNA for the CDR3 is TGTGCCAGCAGTCCCCATAGCAATCAGCCCCAGCATTTT. It codes for CASSPHSNQPQHF.

The rearrangement joins TRBV5-5 to TRBJ2-7; 9 bases map to TRBD1. V dropped 5 bases and J dropped 1; count of bases not matched to a gene: 10. The germline V gene has CDR1 SGHKS and CDR2 YYEKEE (reference sequence). The CDR3 runs to 16 residues. In nucleotides, the CDR3 is TGTGCCAGCAGAAAAGCCGGGACAGGGCATTCCTACGAGCAGTACTTC. This sequence encodes CASRKAGTGHSYEQYF.

This chain connects TRBV7-2 to TRBJ1-2; the D is unclear. The CDR3 runs to 15 residues. CDR1 SGHTA and CDR2 FQGNSA come from the germline V gene. Trimming pared 2 bases from V and 5 bases from J, leaving 15 bases between. The CDR3 nucleotides read TGTGCCAGCAGCTTAATGTCCGGGGAGAATTATGGCTACACCTTC. Its protein is CASSLMSGENYGYTF.

The V call is TRBV2, the J call TRBJ2-1; D is undetermined. V dropped 8 bases and J dropped 9 bases, with 17 bases sitting between them. Germline assignment: CDR1 SNHLY and CDR2 FYNNEI. This CDR3 has 13 residues. CDR3 DNA: TGTGCCAGCGATGGTGACTTCAAGGTTGAGCAGTTCTTC. Translating gives CASDGDFKVEQFF.

The CDR3 loop is CASSSVAAYNEQFF. DNA for the CDR3: TGTGCCAGCAGTTCGGTAGCAGCGTACAATGAGCAGTTCTTC. The chain is built from TRBV27 and TRBJ2-1; unclear D gene. Trimming removed 4 bases at V and 4 bases at J, with 11 bases between. CDR3 length: 14 residues. Germline CDR1 reads MNHEY; CDR2 reads SMNVEV (reference sequence).